This T cell receptor beta chain was sequenced for a study of blood T cell repertoires in COVID-19. Study-wide context: PBMCs, B-cell-depleted T cells, or T cells provided the cDNA or gDNA that made up the material.

This table comes from immunoSEQ multiplex PCR, and its TCRdb copy is limited to in-frame clones, with some not included. The data contain approximately 380,000 clones, more than 70% of them singletons. The germline V and J ends were trimmed by 6 bases and 2 bases, with 22 bases remaining between them. CDR3 length: 18 residues. Germline-derived CDR1 and CDR2 are KGHSH and LQKENI. The origin of this receptor is a young woman who had recovered from COVID-19. Sequencing input: PBMCs or T cells enriched from blood (not recorded which). This chain connects TRBV18 to TRBJ2-2; D is perhaps TRBD1 (7 bases). CDR3 residues: CASSSRQAGGLNTGELFF. The CDR3 DNA reads TGTGCCAGCTCCTCTCGTCAGGCAGGGGGACTTAACACCGGGGAGCTGTTTTTT.